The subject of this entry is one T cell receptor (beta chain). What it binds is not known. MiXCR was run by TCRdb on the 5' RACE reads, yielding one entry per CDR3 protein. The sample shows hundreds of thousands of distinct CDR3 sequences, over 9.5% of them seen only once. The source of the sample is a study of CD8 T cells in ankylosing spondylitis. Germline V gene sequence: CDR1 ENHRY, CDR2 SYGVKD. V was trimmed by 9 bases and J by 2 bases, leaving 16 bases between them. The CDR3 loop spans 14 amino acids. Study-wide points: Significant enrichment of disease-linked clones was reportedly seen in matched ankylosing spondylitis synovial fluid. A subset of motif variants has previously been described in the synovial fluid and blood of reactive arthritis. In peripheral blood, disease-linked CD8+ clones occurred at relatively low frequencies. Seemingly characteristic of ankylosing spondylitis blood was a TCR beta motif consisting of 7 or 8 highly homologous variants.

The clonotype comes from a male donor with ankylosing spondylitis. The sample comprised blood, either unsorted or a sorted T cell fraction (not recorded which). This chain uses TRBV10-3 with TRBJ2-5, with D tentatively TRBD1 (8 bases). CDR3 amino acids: CAIKTGEGQETQYF. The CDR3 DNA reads TGTGCCATAAAGACAGGGGAGGGGCAAGAGACCCAGTACTTC.